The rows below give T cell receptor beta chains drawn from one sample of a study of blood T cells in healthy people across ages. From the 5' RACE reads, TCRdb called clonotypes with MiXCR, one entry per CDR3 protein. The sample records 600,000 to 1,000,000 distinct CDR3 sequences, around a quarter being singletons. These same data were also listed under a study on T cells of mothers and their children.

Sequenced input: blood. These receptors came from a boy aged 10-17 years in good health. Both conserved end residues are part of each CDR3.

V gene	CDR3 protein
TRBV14	CASSPGRLADLSYNEQFF
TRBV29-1	CSVETPGGEKLFF
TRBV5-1	CASSSLRESAIYSYNEQFF
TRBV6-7	CASTGVPGRMFF
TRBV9	CASSAGQGASETQYF
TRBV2	CASETGNTEAFF
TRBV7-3	CASSQRGGEQYF
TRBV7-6	CASSWEQRGLGETQYF
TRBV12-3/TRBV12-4	CASTVTGPQFF
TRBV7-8	CASSLAVRHDEKLFF
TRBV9	CASRSDLTGELFF
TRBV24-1	CATSEPGRTDGYTF
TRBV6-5	CASSYGLPTFYEQYF
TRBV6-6	CASTIWPITGVGANALTF
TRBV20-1	CSAPGLPSGEQYF
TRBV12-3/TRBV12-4	CASSFRTMNTEAFF
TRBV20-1	CSASGVAGGFGYTF
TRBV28	CASTQSGIIYNEQFF
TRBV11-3	CASSLASGRLNTQYF
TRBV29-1	CSVLDSAYEQYF
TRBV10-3	CAISESESSGQGGHEQYF
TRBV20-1	CSASQGLATKNIQYF
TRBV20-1	CSGLKTGSGANVLTF
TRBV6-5	CASSYGTRETQYF
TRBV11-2	CASRPTSGTGGTDTQYF
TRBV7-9	CASSLEGTSRYDEQYF
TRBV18	CASSPGLAVNTDTQYF
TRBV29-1	CSASDRGEYGYTF
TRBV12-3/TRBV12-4	CASSFGLAVFPQYF
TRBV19	CASSPRTGLDGYTF
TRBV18	CASSPSGGEKLFF
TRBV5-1	CASTTSGGETQYF
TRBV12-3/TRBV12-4	CASRPGQANEKLFF
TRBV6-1	CASSDVSGQPQHF
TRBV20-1	CSADRLAGSYNEQFF
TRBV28	CASSNQPSGGRGIQYF
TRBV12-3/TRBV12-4	CASSPNSGGNTEAFF
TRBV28	CASSLRSGVYNEQFF
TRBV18	CASSDGQSYEQYF
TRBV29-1	CSAVGSGTNEKLFF
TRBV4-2	CASSQTSGGYEQFF
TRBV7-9	CASSLGRGNSYEQYF
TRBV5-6	CASSLVRQGGNTGELFF
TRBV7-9	CASSTDLAGGETQYF
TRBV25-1	CASSEYGGKRADGYTF
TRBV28	CASSSAGFYEQYF
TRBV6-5	CASSYDWRKSYEQYF